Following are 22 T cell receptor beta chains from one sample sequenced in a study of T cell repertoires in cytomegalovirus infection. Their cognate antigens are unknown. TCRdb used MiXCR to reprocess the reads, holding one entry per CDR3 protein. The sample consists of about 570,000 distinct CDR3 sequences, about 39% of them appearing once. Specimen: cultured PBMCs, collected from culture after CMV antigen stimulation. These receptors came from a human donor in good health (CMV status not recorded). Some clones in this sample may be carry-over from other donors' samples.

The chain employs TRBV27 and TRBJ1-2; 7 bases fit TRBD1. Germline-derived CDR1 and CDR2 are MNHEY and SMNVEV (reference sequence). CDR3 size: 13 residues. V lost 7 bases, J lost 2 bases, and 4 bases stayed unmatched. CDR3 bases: TGTGCCAGCAAGCGGGACAGCAACTATGGCTACACCTTC. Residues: CASKRDSNYGYTF.

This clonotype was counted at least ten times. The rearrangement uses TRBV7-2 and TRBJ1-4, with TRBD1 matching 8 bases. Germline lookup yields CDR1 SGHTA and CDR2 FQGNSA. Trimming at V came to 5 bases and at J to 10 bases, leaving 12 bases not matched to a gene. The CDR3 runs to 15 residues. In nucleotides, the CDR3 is TGTGCCAGCAGCATTCAGGGGGCTGCATTCGGAAAACTGTTTTTT. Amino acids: CASSIQGAAFGKLFF.

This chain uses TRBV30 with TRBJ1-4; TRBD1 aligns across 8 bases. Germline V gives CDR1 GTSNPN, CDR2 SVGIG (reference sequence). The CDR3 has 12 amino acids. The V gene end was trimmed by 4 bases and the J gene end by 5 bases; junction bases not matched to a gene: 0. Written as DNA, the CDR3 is TGTGCCTGGAACAGGGGGAATGAAAAACTGTTTTTT. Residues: CAWNRGNEKLFF. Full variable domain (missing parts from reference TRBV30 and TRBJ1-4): SQTIHQWPATLVQPVGSPLSLECTVEGTSNPNLYWYRQAAGRGLQLLFYSVGIGQISSEVPQNLSASRPQDRQFILSSKKLLLSDSGFYLCAWNRGNEKLFFGSGTQLSVL.

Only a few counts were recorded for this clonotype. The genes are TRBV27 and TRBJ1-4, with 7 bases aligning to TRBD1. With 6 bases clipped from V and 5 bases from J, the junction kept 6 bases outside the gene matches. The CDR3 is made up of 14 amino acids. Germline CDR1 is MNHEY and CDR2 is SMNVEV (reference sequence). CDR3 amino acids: CASRATGRNEKLFF. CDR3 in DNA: TGTGCCAGCAGAGCGACAGGGCGGAATGAAAAACTGTTTTTT. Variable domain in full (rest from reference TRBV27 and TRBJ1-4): EAQVTQNPRYLITVTGKKLTVTCSQNMNHEYMSWYRQDPGLGLRQIYYSMNVEVTDKGDVPEGYKVSRKEKRNFPLILESPSPNQTSLYFCASRATGRNEKLFFGSGTQLSVL.

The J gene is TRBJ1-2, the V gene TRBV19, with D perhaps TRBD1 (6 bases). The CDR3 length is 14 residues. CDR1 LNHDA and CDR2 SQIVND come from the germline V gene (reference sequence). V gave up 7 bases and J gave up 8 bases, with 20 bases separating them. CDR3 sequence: CASILTPGAEGYTF. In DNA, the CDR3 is TGTGCCAGTATCCTCACCCCGGGGGCTGAGGGCTACACCTTC.

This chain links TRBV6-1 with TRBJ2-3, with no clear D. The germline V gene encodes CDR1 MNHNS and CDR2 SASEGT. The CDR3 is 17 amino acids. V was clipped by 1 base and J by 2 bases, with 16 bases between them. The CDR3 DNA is TGTGCCAGCAGTGAAGGGTTAGGTTTGGGGTCCACAGATACGCAGTATTTT. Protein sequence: CASSEGLGLGSTDTQYF.

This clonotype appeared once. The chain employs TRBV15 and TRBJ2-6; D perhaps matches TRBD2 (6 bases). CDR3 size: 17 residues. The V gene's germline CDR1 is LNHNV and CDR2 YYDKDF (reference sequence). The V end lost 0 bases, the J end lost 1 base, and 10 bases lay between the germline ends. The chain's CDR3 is CATSRDRGGSGANVLTF. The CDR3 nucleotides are TGTGCCACCAGCAGAGATCGAGGAGGGTCTGGGGCCAACGTCCTGACTTTC.

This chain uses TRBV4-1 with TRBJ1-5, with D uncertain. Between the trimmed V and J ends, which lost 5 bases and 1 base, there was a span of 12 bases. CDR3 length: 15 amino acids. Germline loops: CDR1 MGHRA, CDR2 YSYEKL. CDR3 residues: CASSSAGGSNQPQHF. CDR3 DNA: TGCGCCAGCAGCAGTGCTGGTGGGAGCAATCAGCCCCAGCATTTT.

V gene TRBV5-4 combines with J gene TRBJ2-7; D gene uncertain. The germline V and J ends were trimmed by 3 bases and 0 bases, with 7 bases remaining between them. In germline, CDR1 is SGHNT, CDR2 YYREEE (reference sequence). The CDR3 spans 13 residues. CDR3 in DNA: TGTGCCAGCAGCTCCGACAACTCCTACGAGCAGTACTTC. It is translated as CASSSDNSYEQYF.

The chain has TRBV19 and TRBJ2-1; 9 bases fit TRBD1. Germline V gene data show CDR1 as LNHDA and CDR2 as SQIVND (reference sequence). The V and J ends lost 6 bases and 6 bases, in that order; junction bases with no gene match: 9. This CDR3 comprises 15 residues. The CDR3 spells CASRSQGQGFNEQFF. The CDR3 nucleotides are TGTGCCAGTAGGTCCCAGGGACAGGGTTTCAATGAGCAGTTCTTC.

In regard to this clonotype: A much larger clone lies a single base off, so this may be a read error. CDR3 in amino acids: CASSSTVGAQETQSF. DNA for the CDR3: TGTGCCAGCAGTTCAACGGTCGGGGCTCAAGAGACCCAGTCCTTC. This rearrangement joins TRBV7-2 to TRBJ2-5, with D tentatively TRBD1 or TRBD2 (5 bases each). CDR3 length: 15 amino acids. Germline CDR1 is SGHTA and CDR2 is FQGNSA.

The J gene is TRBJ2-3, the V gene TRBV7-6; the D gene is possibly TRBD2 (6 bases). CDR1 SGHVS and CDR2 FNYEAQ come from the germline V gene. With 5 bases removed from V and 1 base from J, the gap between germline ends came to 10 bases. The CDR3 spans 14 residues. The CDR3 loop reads CASSHGGGTDTQYF. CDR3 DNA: TGTGCCAGCAGCCACGGGGGTGGCACAGATACGCAGTATTTT.

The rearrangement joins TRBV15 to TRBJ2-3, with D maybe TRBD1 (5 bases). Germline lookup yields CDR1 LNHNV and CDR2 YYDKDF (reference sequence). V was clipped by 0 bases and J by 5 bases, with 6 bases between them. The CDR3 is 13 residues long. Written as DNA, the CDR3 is TGTGCCACCAGCAGAGACACAGGAGATACGCAGTATTTT. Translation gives CATSRDTGDTQYF. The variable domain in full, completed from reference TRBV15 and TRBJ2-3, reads DAMVIQNPRYQVTQFGKPVTLSCSQTLNHNVMYWYQQKSSQAPKLLFHYYDKDFNNEADTPDNFQSRRPNTSFCFLDIRSPGLGDTAMYLCATSRDTGDTQYFGPGTRLTVL.

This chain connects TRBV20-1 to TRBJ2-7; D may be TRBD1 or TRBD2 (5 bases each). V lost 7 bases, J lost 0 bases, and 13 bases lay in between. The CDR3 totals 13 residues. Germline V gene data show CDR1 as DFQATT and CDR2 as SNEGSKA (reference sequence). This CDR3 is CSVSGAGSYEQYF. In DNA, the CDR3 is TGCAGTGTCTCCGGGGCGGGCTCCTACGAGCAGTACTTC.

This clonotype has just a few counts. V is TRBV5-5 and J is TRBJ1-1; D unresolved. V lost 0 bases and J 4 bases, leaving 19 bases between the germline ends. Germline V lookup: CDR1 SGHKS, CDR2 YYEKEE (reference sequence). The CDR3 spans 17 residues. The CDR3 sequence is CASSLANFGVLGTEAFF. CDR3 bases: TGTGCCAGCAGCTTGGCGAATTTTGGGGTTTTGGGCACTGAAGCTTTCTTT.

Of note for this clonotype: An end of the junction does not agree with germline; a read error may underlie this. CDR3 amino acids: CASSLVTDTQCF. CDR3 coding DNA: TGTGCCAGCAGCTTAGTTACAGATACGCAGTGTTTT. V is TRBV7-2 and J is TRBJ2-3; no reliable D call. Germline CDR1 is SGHTA and CDR2 is FQGNSA. This CDR3 has 12 amino acids.

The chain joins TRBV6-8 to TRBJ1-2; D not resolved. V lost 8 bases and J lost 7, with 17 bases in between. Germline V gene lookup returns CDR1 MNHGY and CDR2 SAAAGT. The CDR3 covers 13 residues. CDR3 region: CASSPSKGGGYTF. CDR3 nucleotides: TGTGCCAGCTCCCCCTCCAAAGGAGGTGGCTACACCTTC.

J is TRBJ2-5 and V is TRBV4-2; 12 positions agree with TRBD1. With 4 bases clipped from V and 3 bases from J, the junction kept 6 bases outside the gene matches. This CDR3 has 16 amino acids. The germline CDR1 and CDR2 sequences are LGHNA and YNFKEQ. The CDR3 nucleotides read TGTGCCAGCAGCCTCGCCGGGACAGGGGGCGAAGAGACCCAGTACTTC. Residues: CASSLAGTGGEETQYF.

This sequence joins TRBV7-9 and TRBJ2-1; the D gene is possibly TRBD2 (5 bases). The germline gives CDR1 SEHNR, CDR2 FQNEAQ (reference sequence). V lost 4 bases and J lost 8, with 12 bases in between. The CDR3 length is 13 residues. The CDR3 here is CASSSPVGDEQFF. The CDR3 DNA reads TGTGCCAGCAGCTCCCCAGTCGGGGATGAGCAGTTCTTC.

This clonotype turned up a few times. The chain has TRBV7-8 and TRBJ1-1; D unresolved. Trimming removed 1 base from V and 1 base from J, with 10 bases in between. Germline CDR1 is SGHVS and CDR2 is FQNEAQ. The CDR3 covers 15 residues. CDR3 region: CASSLGLPQNTEAFF. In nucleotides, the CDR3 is TGTGCCAGCAGCTTAGGACTCCCCCAGAACACTGAAGCTTTCTTT.

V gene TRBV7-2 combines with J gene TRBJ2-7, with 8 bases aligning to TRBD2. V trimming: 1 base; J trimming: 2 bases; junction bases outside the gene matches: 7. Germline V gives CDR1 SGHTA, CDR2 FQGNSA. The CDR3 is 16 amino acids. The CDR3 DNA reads TGTGCCAGCAGCTTAGTCTCTTTAGCGGGAACCTACGAGCAGTACTTC. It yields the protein CASSLVSLAGTYEQYF.

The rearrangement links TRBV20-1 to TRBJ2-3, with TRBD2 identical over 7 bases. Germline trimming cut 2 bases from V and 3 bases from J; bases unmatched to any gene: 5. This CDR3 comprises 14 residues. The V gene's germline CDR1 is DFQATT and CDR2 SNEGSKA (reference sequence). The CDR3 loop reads CSARKRGGTDTQYF. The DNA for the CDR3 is TGCAGTGCTAGAAAGCGGGGAGGTACAGATACGCAGTATTTT.